Following are 31 T cell receptor beta chains from one sample sequenced in a study of cytomegalovirus exposure and HLA in healthy donors. With 60 Vbeta and 13 Jbeta primers, the PCR was carried out. This table comes from immunoSEQ multiplex PCR, and its TCRdb copy is limited to in-frame clones, with some not included. The repertoire holds 200,000 to 250,000 clones, with about 72% as singletons. Material: PBMCs. The receptors stem from a male donor in good health and CMV-seronegative.

The rearrangement links TRBV9 to TRBJ2-3, with 9 bases aligning to TRBD2. V lost 7 bases, J lost 2 bases, and 14 bases stayed unmatched. CDR1 is SGDLS and CDR2 is YYNGEE in the germline V gene. The CDR3 covers 17 residues. CDR3 sequence reads: CASAQGGLAGHTDTQYF. The CDR3 nucleotides read TGTGCCAGCGCGCAGGGAGGGCTAGCGGGACACACAGATACGCAGTATTTT.

The V gene is TRBV19, the J gene TRBJ2-7, with 7 bases aligning to TRBD2. CDR3 length: 14 residues. J was trimmed by 2 bases and V by 6 bases; bases with no gene match: 7. CDR1 is LNHDA and CDR2 is SQIVND in the germline V gene (reference sequence). CDR3 nucleotide sequence: TGTGCCAGTAGATCTCTAGCGGATCCCTACGAGCAGTACTTC. Encoded protein: CASRSLADPYEQYF.

Only a few counts were recorded for this clone. The chain carries TRBV7-9 and TRBJ1-4; perhaps TRBD1 as D (5 bases). Between the trimmed V and J ends, which lost 1 base and 7 bases, there was a span of 10 bases. This CDR3 contains 14 residues. Per germline, CDR1 SEHNR and CDR2 FQNEAQ (reference sequence). The CDR3 loop reads CASSLVAGGEKLFF. In DNA, the CDR3 is TGTGCCAGCAGCTTAGTGGCCGGGGGTGAAAAACTGTTTTTT.

DNA of the CDR3: TGTGCCAGCAGCTTAATGGCCAGGGGAGTGAACACTGAAGCTTTCTTT. Its translation: CASSLMARGVNTEAFF. The chain employs TRBV7-2 and TRBJ1-1; a possible D gene is TRBD1 (6 bases). This CDR3 contains 16 residues. Trimming cost V 2 bases and J 0 bases, with 13 bases left between them. Germline V gene data show CDR1 as SGHTA and CDR2 as FQGNSA.

This chain connects TRBV5-1 to TRBJ1-2, with 8 nucleotides matching TRBD1. The CDR3 is made up of 14 amino acids. Germline-derived CDR1 and CDR2 are SGHRS and YFSETQ. J lost 5 bases, V lost 2 bases, and 5 bases had no gene match. In nucleotides, the CDR3 is TGCGCCAGCAGCTTAGCACAGGGGGGATATGGCTACACCTTC. Amino acid sequence: CASSLAQGGYGYTF.

The chain combines TRBV5-1 with TRBJ1-2; D is possibly TRBD1 (6 bases). V was clipped by 4 bases and J by 3 bases, with 10 bases between them. This CDR3 region has 13 residues. Germline V gene data show CDR1 as SGHRS and CDR2 as YFSETQ. The CDR3 nucleotides are TGCGCCAGCAGCATACAGGGAGACTATGGCTACACCTTC. Its translation: CASSIQGDYGYTF.

The J gene is TRBJ1-1, the V gene TRBV29-1; TRBD1 matches at 7 bases. This CDR3 contains 12 residues. Germline CDR1 SQVTM, CDR2 ANQGSEA. V gave up 7 bases and J gave up 6 bases; unmatched junction bases: 8. CDR3 sequence (DNA): TGCAGCGCCGGACAGGTGACTTCTGAAGCTTTCTTT. Translation gives CSAGQVTSEAFF.

For this clone: Germline is not matched at one junction end, which may reflect a read error. The chain employs TRBV7-9 and TRBJ2-2, with D possibly TRBD2 on 5 matching bases. Germline lookup yields CDR1 SEHNR and CDR2 FQNEAQ (reference sequence). CDR3 length: 15 amino acids. This CDR3 reads CSSSLIERRTGELFF. The CDR3 region has the DNA TGTTCCAGCAGCTTAATCGAACGGAGGACCGGGGAGCTGTTTTTT.

This clone was counted only a few times. The same CDR3 also results from other DNA sequences found in this sample. The chain recombines TRBV5-1 with TRBJ2-5; tentatively, D is TRBD1 (5 bases). The CDR3 totals 14 residues. Germline values: CDR1 SGHRS, CDR2 YFSETQ. Trimming took off 0 bases at V and 2 bases at J, with 8 bases between the two ends. The CDR3 here is CASSLVREQETQYF. CDR3 in DNA: TGCGCCAGCAGCTTGGTCAGGGAACAAGAGACCCAGTACTTC.

This clone was seen only a few times. The CDR3 bases are TGTGCCAGCAGTGATGGGCAGGGTGTTGCCCAGTACTTC. Protein sequence: CASSDGQGVAQYF. The chain links TRBV2 to TRBJ2-5; tentatively, D is TRBD1 (5 bases). There are 13 residues in the CDR3. V shed 3 bases and J shed 9 bases, with 14 bases lying between them. Germline V CDR1 and CDR2: SNHLY, FYNNEI. The full variable domain, in which reference TRBV2 and TRBJ2-5 provide the parts outside the CDR3, is EPEVTQTPSHQVTQMGQEVILRCVPISNHLYFYWYRQILGQKVEFLVSFYNNEISEKSEIFDDQFSVERPDGSNFTLKIRSTKLEDSAMYFCASSDGQGVAQYFGPGTRLLVL.

The V call is TRBV27, the J call TRBJ2-2, with a weak D call TRBD1 (6 bases). Trimming removed 7 bases from V and 2 bases from J, with 14 bases in between. This CDR3 has 15 residues. Germline values: CDR1 MNHEY, CDR2 SMNVEV (reference sequence). The CDR3 coding sequence is TGTGCCAGCACCCCCTGGACAGACAACACCGGGGAGCTGTTTTTT. Translating it yields CASTPWTDNTGELFF.

As for this clone: Additional DNA sequences in this sample encode the identical CDR3. The V call is TRBV7-9, the J call TRBJ1-5, with 8 bases matching TRBD1. The CDR3 spans 14 residues. Unmatched junction bases numbered 2, after V lost 5 bases and J lost 2 bases. CDR1 SEHNR and CDR2 FQNEAQ come from the germline V gene (reference sequence). The CDR3 DNA reads as TGTGCCAGCAGCCCGACAGGGGGCAATCAGCCCCAGCATTTT. Amino acids: CASSPTGGNQPQHF.

This clone occurred once. The chain links TRBV5-6 to TRBJ2-5; D remains unclear. V was clipped by 0 bases and J by 7 bases, with 7 bases between them. CDR3 length equals 12 residues. From germline, CDR1 is SGHDT and CDR2 YYEEEE. For the CDR3, the DNA is TGTGCCAGCAGCTTGGGTTCGGGGACCCAGTACTTC. Protein: CASSLGSGTQYF.

The rearrangement uses TRBV28 and TRBJ1-1, with a possible D match to TRBD1 (5 bases). The germline V gene encodes CDR1 MDHEN and CDR2 SYDVKM. V lost 8 bases and J lost 3, with 13 bases in between. CDR3 length: 13 amino acids. The CDR3 sequence: CASARQSYTEAFF. The CDR3 bases are TGTGCCAGCGCAAGACAGTCCTACACTGAAGCTTTCTTT. The whole variable domain, filled in from reference TRBV28 and TRBJ1-1, reads DVKVTQSSRYLVKRTGEKVFLECVQDMDHENMFWYRQDPGLGLRLIYFSYDVKMKEKGDIPEGYSVSREKKERFSLILESASTNQTSMYLCASARQSYTEAFFGQGTRLTVV.

This clone has a single count. The CDR3, as DNA: TGCAGCGCCGGACAGGGCTCCTACGAGCAGTACTTC. Amino acid sequence: CSAGQGSYEQYF. The rearrangement uses TRBV29-1 and TRBJ2-5; 8 nucleotides match TRBD1. The closer fit of TRBJ2-7 to the DNA end suggests the J call may be wrong. From germline, CDR1 is SQVTM and CDR2 ANQGSEA. This CDR3 contains 12 residues.

This chain joins TRBV5-1 and TRBJ2-2; tentatively, D is TRBD1 (5 bases). Between the trimmed V and J ends, which lost 0 bases and 4 bases, there was a span of 13 bases. In germline, CDR1 is SGHRS, CDR2 YFSETQ. The CDR3 contains 16 residues. The CDR3 DNA follows: TGCGCCAGCAGCTTGGCTATGGCAGGGTCCACCGGGGAGCTGTTTTTT. Translating gives CASSLAMAGSTGELFF.

The chain carries TRBV30 and TRBJ2-1; tentative D call: TRBD1 (5 bases). Germline values: CDR1 GTSNPN, CDR2 SVGIG (reference sequence). Trimming removed 5 bases at V and 6 bases at J, with 14 bases between. This CDR3 contains 13 residues. Written as DNA, the CDR3 is TGTGCCTGGGAGCAGGGCACGGGCAATGAGCAGTTCTTC. Translation: CAWEQGTGNEQFF.

V is TRBV9 and J is TRBJ2-7, with 8 bases fitting TRBD1. CDR1 and CDR2 (germline): SGDLS, YYNGEE. This CDR3 spans 15 amino acids. V was clipped by 0 bases and J by 1 base; unmatched bases: 3. CDR3 nucleotides: TGTGCCAGCAGCGTAGAGGGACAGGCGTCCTACGAGCAGTACTTC. Translation: CASSVEGQASYEQYF.

V gene TRBV27 combines with J gene TRBJ2-2; no firm D call. V was clipped by 3 bases and J by 1 base, with 12 bases between them. The CDR3 consists of 16 residues. The germline V gene has CDR1 MNHEY and CDR2 SMNVEV (reference sequence). CDR3 in DNA: TGTGCCAGCAGTTTCATCTTACAAATGAACACCGGGGAGCTGTTTTTT. This encodes CASSFILQMNTGELFF.

The table lists this clone with a count of one. The chain uses TRBV5-1 and TRBJ2-1; TRBD2 matches 7 bases. This CDR3 has 15 residues. Germline V CDR1 and CDR2: SGHRS, YFSETQ. Trimming took 4 bases from V and 4 from J; bases not matched to a gene: 8. CDR3 sequence (DNA): TGCGCCAGCAGCCCCGGACTAGTCGGGTACAATGAGCAGTTCTTC. Translated: CASSPGLVGYNEQFF.

This clone was seen only a few times. The chain carries TRBV10-2 and TRBJ1-4; no reliable D call. Germline loops: CDR1 WSHSY, CDR2 SAAADI. The germline V and J ends were trimmed by 4 bases and 7 bases, with 7 bases remaining between them. This CDR3 contains 12 residues. CDR3 sequence: CASSVSLEKLFF. CDR3 sequence (DNA): TGCGCCAGCAGTGTATCACTTGAAAAACTGTTTTTT.

The rearrangement uses TRBV5-1 and TRBJ2-5; TRBD2 matches 8 bases. Germline V lookup: CDR1 SGHRS, CDR2 YFSETQ. Germline trimming cut 4 bases from V and 3 bases from J; bases unmatched to any gene: 11. The CDR3 totals 16 residues. The CDR3: CASSTGGGPTEETQYF. The CDR3, as DNA: TGCGCCAGCAGCACGGGGGGGGGACCGACAGAAGAGACCCAGTACTTC.

V usage is TRBV28 and J usage is TRBJ1-2; TRBD1 matches at 10 bases. Trimming took 1 base from V and 8 from J; bases not matched to a gene: 7. The CDR3 has 15 amino acids. CDR1 MDHEN and CDR2 SYDVKM come from the germline V gene. For the CDR3, the DNA is TGTGCCAGCAGTTTATCCTCGACAGGGGGCGGGGGCTACACCTTC. This codes for CASSLSSTGGGGYTF.

The chain is built from TRBV28 and TRBJ1-5; 9 bases align to TRBD1. The germline gives CDR1 MDHEN, CDR2 SYDVKM. After removal of 8 bases from V and 6 bases from J, the junction contained 5 bases not matched to a gene. The CDR3 loop spans 13 amino acids. The CDR3 is CASVDRGSQPQHF. In DNA form, the CDR3 reads TGTGCCAGCGTCGACAGGGGGAGTCAGCCCCAGCATTTT.

J is TRBJ1-2 and V is TRBV27, with D uncertain. The germline gives CDR1 MNHEY, CDR2 SMNVEV (reference sequence). Trimming removed 2 bases from V and 2 bases from J, with 6 bases in between. This CDR3 contains 13 residues. The chain's CDR3 is CASSLGQNYGYTF. CDR3 nucleotide sequence: TGTGCCAGCAGTTTAGGGCAGAACTATGGCTACACCTTC.

This clone was recorded only once. The chain recombines TRBV7-6 with TRBJ1-3; no definite D call. This CDR3 has 16 residues. Trimming pared 1 base from V and 0 bases from J, leaving 10 bases between. CDR1 and CDR2 (germline): SGHVS, FNYEAQ. This chain's CDR3 is CASSLVQASSGNTIYF. The CDR3 DNA follows: TGTGCCAGCAGCTTAGTCCAGGCGAGCTCTGGAAACACCATATATTTT.

This chain connects TRBV5-5 to TRBJ2-6; 7 bases match TRBD1. V trimming: 1 base; J trimming: 0 bases; junction bases outside the gene matches: 7. Germline V gives CDR1 SGHKS, CDR2 YYEKEE (reference sequence). This CDR3 is 18 amino acids long. The CDR3 protein is CASSLSGQALSGANVLTF. The CDR3 region has the DNA TGTGCCAGCAGCTTGTCTGGACAGGCCCTCTCTGGGGCCAACGTCCTGACTTTC.

V gene TRBV19 combines with J gene TRBJ2-2, with 8 positions matching TRBD1. This CDR3 has 15 amino acids. Germline lookup yields CDR1 LNHDA and CDR2 SQIVND (reference sequence). The V segment lost 6 bases and the J segment 5 bases; nucleotides outside the gene matches: 8. The CDR3 region is CASSIRDRITGELFF. The CDR3 DNA reads as TGTGCCAGTAGCATTCGGGACAGGATTACCGGGGAGCTGTTTTTT.

V and J are TRBV10-1 and TRBJ2-1; the D gene is possibly TRBD2 (6 bases). The CDR3 runs 16 residues. V was pared by 8 bases and J by 2 bases, with 19 bases between. Germline V gene lookup returns CDR1 WNHNN and CDR2 SYGVQD (reference sequence). The CDR3 DNA reads TGCGCCAGCTCGGGGGATAGGCCAGGGCCCTACAATGAGCAGTTCTTC. Protein sequence: CASSGDRPGPYNEQFF.

This clone occurred once. The chain carries TRBV30 and TRBJ1-6; 8 bases match TRBD1. V was pared by 1 base and J by 10 bases, with 3 bases of the junction left unmatched. This CDR3 has 13 amino acids. In germline, CDR1 is GTSNPN, CDR2 SVGIG (reference sequence). CDR3 protein: CAWSGQGRSPLHF. The DNA of the CDR3 is TGTGCCTGGAGTGGACAGGGGAGGTCACCCCTCCACTTT.

This chain joins TRBV2 and TRBJ2-1, with TRBD2 matching over 12 bases. The CDR3 has 16 amino acids. The junction had 11 bases not matched to a gene; V was cut back by 7 bases and J by 7 bases. The germline V gene has CDR1 SNHLY and CDR2 FYNNEI. The CDR3 sequence: CASKRSSSGRGNEQFF. In nucleotides, the CDR3 is TGTGCCAGCAAAAGGAGCTCTAGCGGGAGGGGGAATGAGCAGTTCTTC.